This T cell receptor (beta chain) was obtained from a study of blood T cell repertoires in COVID-19. At the level of the study: Samples representing acute and convalescent COVID-19 were sourced from the United States, Italy and Spain. From T cells, B-cell-depleted T cells, or PBMCs came the material, which was cDNA or gDNA.

Libraries were prepared by immunoSEQ multiplex PCR; TCRdb keeps only in-frame clonotypes and omits some of them. The table has a few hundred thousand clones, roughly nine tenths seen once. This CDR3 region has 13 residues. Trimming stripped 7 bases from V and 1 base from J, with 10 bases between. Germline V CDR1 and CDR2: LNHDA, SQIVND (reference sequence). The origin of this receptor is a woman aged 50 to 60 with acute or convalescent COVID-19. Sequenced: peripheral blood. The V gene is TRBV19, the J gene TRBJ1-1; no firm D call. The DNA of the CDR3 is TGTGCCAGTATGAGCTTCGGGAACACTGAAGCTTTCTTT. As protein: CASMSFGNTEAFF.